This TCR beta chain was observed in a study of memory B cells and T cells in multiple sclerosis. The CDR3 length is 16 residues. V gave up 3 bases and J gave up 4 bases, with 16 bases separating them. The germline gives CDR1 LNHDA, CDR2 SQIVND (reference sequence). The repertoire was sequenced with immunoSEQ multiplex PCR; TCRdb's copy has only in-frame clones and lacks some. The sample consists of about 45,000 clones, roughly 87% of them appearing once. In the case of this clone: Its antigen is unknown.

Stimulus-free culture yielded autoproliferating CFSE-dim and non-proliferating CFSE-high T cells, each sequenced separately. Approximately 5x10^7 CFSE-labeled PBMCs were cultured less than eight days unstimulated, then replicate wells were pooled. The PBMCs received about 0.45 uM CFSE and serum-free culture with no added stimuli. Study-level points and caveats: Normalization was needed because clone-set size differences affected shared clonotype counts.

The TCR comes from a human donor with multiple sclerosis. The sample consisted of PBMCs from blood kept in culture. The chain joins TRBV19 to TRBJ1-5; TRBD1 might be the D (6 bases). As DNA, the CDR3 is TGTGCCAGTAGTATGGGGGCCCGAGGGTTTAATCAGCCCCAGCATTTT. Protein sequence: CASSMGARGFNQPQHF.